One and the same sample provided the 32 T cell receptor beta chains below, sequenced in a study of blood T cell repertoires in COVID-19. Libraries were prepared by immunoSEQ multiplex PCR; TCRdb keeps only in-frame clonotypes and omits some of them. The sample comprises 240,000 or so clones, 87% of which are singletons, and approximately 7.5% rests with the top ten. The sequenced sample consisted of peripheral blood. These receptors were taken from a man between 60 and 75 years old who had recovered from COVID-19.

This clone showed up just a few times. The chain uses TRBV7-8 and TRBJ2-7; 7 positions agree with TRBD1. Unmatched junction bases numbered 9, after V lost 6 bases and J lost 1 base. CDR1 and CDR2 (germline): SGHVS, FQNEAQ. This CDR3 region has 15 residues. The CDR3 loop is CASSYAPGQSYEQYF. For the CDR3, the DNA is TGTGCCAGCAGTTACGCACCGGGACAGTCCTACGAGCAGTACTTC.

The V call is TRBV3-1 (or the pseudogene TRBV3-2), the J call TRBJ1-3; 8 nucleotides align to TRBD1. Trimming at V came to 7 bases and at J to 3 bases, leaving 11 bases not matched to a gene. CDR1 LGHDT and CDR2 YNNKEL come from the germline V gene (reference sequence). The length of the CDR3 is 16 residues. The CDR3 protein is CASTKGTGTFGNTIYF. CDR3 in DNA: TGTGCCAGCACTAAGGGGACAGGTACATTTGGAAACACCATATATTTT.

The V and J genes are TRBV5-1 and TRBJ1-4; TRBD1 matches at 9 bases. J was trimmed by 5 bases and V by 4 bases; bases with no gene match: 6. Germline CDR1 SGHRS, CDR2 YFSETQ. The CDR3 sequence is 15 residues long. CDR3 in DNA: TGCGCCAGCAGCATACAGGGGGCGCCGAATGAAAAACTGTTTTTT. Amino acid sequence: CASSIQGAPNEKLFF.

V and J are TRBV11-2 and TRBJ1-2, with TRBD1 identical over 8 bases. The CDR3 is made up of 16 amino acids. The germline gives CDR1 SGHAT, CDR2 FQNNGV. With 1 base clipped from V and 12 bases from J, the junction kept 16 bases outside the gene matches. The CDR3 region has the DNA TGTGCCAGCAGCTTAGTACGGGGGGACAGGAGGCCCGTTCACACCTTC. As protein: CASSLVRGDRRPVHTF.

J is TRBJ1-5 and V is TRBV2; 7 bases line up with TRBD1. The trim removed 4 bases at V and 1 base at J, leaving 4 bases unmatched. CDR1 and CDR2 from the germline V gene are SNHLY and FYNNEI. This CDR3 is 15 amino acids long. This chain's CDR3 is CASSGRGVSNQPQHF. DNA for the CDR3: TGTGCCAGCAGTGGCAGGGGGGTAAGCAATCAGCCCCAGCATTTT. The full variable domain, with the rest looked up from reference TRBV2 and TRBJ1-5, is EPEVTQTPSHQVTQMGQEVILRCVPISNHLYFYWYRQILGQKVEFLVSFYNNEISEKSEIFDDQFSVERPDGSNFTLKIRSTKLEDSAMYFCASSGRGVSNQPQHFGDGTRLSIL.

CDR3 in amino acids: CASATGTQRGEQYF. The CDR3 bases are TGCGCCAGCGCAACCGGGACTCAGAGAGGCGAGCAGTACTTC. V and J are TRBV5-1 and TRBJ2-7; the D gene is possibly TRBD2 (6 bases). The germline gives CDR1 SGHRS, CDR2 YFSETQ. There are 14 residues in the CDR3. The V and J ends lost 7 bases and 6 bases respectively, with 20 bases between them.

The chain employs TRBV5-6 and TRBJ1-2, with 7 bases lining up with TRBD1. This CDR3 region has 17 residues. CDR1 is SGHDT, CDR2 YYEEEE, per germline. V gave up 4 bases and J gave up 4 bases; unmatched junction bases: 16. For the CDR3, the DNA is TGTGCCAGCAGCCATCACGGGACAGACCTTTCTAGCTATGGCTACACCTTC. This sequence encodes CASSHHGTDLSSYGYTF.

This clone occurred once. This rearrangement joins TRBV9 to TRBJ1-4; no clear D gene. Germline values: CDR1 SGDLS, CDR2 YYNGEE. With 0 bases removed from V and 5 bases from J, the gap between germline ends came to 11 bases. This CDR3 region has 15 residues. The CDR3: CASSVGGLGNEKLFF. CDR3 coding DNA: TGTGCCAGCAGCGTAGGTGGGCTTGGGAATGAAAAACTGTTTTTT. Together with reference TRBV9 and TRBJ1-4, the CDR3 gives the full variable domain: DSGVTQTPKHLITATGQRVTLRCSPRSGDLSVYWYQQSLDQGLQFLIQYYNGEERAKGNILERFSAQQFPDLHSELNLSSLELGDSALYFCASSVGGLGNEKLFFGSGTQLSVL.

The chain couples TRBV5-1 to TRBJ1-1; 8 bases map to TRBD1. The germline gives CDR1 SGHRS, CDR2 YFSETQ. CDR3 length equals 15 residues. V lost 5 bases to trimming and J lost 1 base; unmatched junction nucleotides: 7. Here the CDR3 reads CASSYRGVENTEAFF. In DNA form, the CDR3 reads TGCGCCAGCAGTTACAGGGGGGTTGAGAACACTGAAGCTTTCTTT.

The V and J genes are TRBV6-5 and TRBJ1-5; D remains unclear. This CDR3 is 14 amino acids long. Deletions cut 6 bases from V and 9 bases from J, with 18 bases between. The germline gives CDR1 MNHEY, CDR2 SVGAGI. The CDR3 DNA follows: TGTGCCAGCAGCCGAGGGTCACCTTGGGGGCCCCAGCATTTT. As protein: CASSRGSPWGPQHF.

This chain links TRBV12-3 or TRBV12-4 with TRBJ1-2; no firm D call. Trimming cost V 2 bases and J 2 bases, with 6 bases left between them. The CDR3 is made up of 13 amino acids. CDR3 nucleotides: TGTGCCAGCAGTTTACAGTCCAACTATGGCTACACCTTC. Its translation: CASSLQSNYGYTF.

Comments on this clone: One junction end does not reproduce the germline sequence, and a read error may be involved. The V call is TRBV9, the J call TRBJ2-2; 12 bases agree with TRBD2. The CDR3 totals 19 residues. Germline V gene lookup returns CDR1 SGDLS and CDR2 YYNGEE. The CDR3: CARSVSVGLAGGDTGELFF. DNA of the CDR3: TGTGCCCGCAGCGTTAGCGTAGGGCTAGCGGGGGGGGACACCGGGGAGCTGTTTTTT.

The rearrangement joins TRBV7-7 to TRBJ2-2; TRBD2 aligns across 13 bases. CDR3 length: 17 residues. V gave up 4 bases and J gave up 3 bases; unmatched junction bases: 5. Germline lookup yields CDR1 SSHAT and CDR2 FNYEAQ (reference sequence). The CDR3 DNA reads TGTGCCAGCAGCTCCGGACTAGCGGGGGAGTACACCGGGGAGCTGTTTTTT. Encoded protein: CASSSGLAGEYTGELFF.

CDR3 amino acids: CASSYSEHRTQNTIYF. CDR3 DNA: TGTGCCAGCAGTTACTCCGAACATAGGACTCAAAACACCATATATTTT. The genes are TRBV6-5 and TRBJ1-3; D unclear. The V end lost 0 bases, the J end lost 6 bases, and 15 bases lay between the germline ends. CDR1 and CDR2 (germline): MNHEY, SVGAGI. The CDR3 sequence is 16 residues long.

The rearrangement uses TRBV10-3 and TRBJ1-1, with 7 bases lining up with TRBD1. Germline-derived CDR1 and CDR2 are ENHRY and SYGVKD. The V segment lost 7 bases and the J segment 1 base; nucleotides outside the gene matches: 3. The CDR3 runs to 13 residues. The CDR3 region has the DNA TGTGCCATCACCCGGGACAGGAACACTGAAGCTTTCTTT. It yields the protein CAITRDRNTEAFF.

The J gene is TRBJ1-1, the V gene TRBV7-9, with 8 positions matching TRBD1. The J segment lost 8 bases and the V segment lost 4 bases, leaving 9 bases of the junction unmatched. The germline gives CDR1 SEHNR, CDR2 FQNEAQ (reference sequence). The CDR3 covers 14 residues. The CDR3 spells CASSSGQGSPEAFF. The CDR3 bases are TGTGCCAGCAGCTCAGGACAGGGTTCGCCCGAAGCTTTCTTT.

CDR3 amino acids: CASRPGGGSNTEAFF. CDR3 DNA: TGTGCCAGCAGACCCGGTGGAGGATCGAACACTGAAGCTTTCTTT. The chain carries TRBV5-4 and TRBJ1-1, with D unresolved. V dropped 5 bases and J dropped 1 base, with 15 bases sitting between them. Germline V gene lookup returns CDR1 SGHNT and CDR2 YYREEE (reference sequence). The CDR3 has 15 residues.

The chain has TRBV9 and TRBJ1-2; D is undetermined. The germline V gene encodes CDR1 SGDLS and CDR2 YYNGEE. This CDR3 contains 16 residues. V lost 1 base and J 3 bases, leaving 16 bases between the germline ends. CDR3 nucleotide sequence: TGTGCCAGCAGCGTAACTAGGGAGGACGGAGACTATGGCTACACCTTC. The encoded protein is CASSVTREDGDYGYTF.

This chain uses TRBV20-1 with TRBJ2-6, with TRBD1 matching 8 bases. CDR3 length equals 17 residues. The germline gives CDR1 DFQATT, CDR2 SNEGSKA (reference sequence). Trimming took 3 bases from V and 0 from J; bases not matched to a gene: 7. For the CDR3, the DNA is TGCAGTGCTAGTTTATTCAGGGGGCCCTCTGGGGCCAACGTCCTGACTTTC. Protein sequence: CSASLFRGPSGANVLTF.

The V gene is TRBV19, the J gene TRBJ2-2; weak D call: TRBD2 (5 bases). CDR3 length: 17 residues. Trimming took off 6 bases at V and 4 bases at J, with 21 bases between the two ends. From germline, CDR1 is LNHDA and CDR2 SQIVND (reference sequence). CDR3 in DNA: TGTGCCAGTAGCGGCGCCGGGAAGACGGCCCGCACCGGGGAGCTGTTTTTT. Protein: CASSGAGKTARTGELFF.

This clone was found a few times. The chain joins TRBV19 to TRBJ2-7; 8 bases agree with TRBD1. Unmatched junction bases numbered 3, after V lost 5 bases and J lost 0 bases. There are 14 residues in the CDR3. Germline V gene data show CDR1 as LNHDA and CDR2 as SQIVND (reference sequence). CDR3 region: CASSPGQASYEQYF. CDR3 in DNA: TGTGCCAGTAGTCCGGGACAGGCCTCCTACGAGCAGTACTTC.

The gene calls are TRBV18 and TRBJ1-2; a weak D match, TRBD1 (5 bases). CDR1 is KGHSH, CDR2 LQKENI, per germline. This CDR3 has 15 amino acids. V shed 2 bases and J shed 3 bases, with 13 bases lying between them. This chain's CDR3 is CASSPEVGVDYGYTF. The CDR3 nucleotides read TGTGCCAGCTCACCAGAGGTAGGGGTCGACTATGGCTACACCTTC.

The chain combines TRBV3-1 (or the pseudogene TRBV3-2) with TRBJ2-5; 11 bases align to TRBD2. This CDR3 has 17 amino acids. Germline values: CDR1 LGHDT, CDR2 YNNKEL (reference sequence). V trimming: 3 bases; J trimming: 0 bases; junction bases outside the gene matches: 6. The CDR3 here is CASSHRLAGLYQETQYF. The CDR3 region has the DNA TGTGCCAGCAGCCACCGACTAGCGGGACTGTACCAAGAGACCCAGTACTTC.

The CDR3 DNA reads as TGTGCCAGCACCCAGGACTCCACGAACACCGGGGAGCTGTTTTTT. This codes for CASTQDSTNTGELFF. This rearrangement joins TRBV27 to TRBJ2-2, with D perhaps TRBD2 (5 bases). There are 15 residues in the CDR3. Germline V gene data show CDR1 as MNHEY and CDR2 as SMNVEV (reference sequence). Trimming took 7 bases from V and 0 from J, leaving 12 bases between them.

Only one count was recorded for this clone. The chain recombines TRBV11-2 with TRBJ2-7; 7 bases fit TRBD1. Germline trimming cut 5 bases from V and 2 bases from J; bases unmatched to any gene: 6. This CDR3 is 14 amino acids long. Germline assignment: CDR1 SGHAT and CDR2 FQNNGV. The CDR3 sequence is CASSPRTGAYEQYV. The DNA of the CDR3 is TGTGCCAGCAGCCCCCGGACAGGAGCCTACGAGCAGTACGTC.

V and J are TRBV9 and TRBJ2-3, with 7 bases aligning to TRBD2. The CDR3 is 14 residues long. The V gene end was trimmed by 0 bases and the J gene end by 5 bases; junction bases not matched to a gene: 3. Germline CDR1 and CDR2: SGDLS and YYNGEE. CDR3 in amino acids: CASSVAGGGDTQYF. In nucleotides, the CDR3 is TGTGCCAGCAGCGTAGCGGGCGGGGGAGATACGCAGTATTTT.

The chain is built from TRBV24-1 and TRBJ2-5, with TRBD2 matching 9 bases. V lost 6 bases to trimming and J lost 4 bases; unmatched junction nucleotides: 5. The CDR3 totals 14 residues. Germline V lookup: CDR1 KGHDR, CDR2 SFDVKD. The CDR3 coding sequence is TGTGCCACCAGTTCGGCGGGGGGGCGAGAGACCCAGTACTTC. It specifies CATSSAGGRETQYF.

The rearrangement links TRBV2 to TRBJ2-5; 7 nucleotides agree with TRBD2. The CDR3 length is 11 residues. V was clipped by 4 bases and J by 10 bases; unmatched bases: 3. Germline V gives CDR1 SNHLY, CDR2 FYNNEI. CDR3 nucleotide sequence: TGTGCCAGCAGTGTGGCGGGGGACCAGTACTTC. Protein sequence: CASSVAGDQYF. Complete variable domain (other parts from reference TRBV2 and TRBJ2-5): EPEVTQTPSHQVTQMGQEVILRCVPISNHLYFYWYRQILGQKVEFLVSFYNNEISEKSEIFDDQFSVERPDGSNFTLKIRSTKLEDSAMYFCASSVAGDQYFGPGTRLLVL.

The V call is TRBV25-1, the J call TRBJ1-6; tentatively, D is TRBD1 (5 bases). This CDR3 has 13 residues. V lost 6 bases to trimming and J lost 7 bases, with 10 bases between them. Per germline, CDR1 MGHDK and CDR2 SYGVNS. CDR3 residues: CASRGQFNSPLHF. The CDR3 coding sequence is TGTGCCAGCAGGGGGCAGTTCAATTCACCCCTCCACTTT.

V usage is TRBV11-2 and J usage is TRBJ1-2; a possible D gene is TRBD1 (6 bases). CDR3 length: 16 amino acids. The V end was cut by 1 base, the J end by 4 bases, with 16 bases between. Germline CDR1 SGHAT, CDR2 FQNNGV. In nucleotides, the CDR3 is TGTGCCAGCAGCTTAGTCCTCGACAGGAGCCCCTATGGCTACACCTTC. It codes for CASSLVLDRSPYGYTF.

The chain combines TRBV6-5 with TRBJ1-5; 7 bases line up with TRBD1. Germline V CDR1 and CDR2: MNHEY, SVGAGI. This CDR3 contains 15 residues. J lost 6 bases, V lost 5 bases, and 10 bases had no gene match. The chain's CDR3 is CASSHTGVETQPQHF. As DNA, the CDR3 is TGTGCCAGCAGTCATACAGGGGTTGAGACTCAGCCCCAGCATTTT.

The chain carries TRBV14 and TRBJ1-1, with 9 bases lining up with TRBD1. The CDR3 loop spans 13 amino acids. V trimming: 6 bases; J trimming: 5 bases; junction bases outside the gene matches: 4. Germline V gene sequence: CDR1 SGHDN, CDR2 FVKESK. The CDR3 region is CASSHGQGTEAFF. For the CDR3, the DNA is TGTGCCAGCAGTCACGGACAGGGGACTGAAGCTTTCTTT.